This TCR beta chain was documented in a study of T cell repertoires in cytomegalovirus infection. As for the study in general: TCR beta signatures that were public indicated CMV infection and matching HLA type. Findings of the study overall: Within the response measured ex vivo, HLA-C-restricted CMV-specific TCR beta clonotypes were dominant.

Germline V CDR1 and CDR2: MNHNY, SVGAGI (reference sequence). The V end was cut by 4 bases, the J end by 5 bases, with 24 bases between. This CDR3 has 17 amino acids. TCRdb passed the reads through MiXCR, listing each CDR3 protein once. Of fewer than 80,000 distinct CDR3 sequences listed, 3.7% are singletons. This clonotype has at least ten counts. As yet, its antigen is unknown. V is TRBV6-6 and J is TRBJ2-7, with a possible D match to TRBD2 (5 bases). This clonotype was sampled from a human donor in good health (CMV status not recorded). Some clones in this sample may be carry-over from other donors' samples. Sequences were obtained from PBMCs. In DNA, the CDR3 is TGTGCCAGCAGTTTAGTAGGCGGAGTCCCCGGAGGCCACGAGCAGTACTTC. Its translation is CASSLVGGVPGGHEQYF.